Listed here are 3 T cell receptor beta chains from one sample, sequenced in a study of T cell responses to AZD1222 COVID-19 vaccine. This table comes from immunoSEQ multiplex PCR, and its TCRdb copy is limited to in-frame clones, with some not included. The sample lists around 87,000 clones, approximately 90% occurring once. Sequenced here: peripheral blood, sampled on day 0 of AZD1222 vaccination. The receptors were sampled from an adult in good health.

The gene calls are TRBV5-1 and TRBJ1-5, with a possible D match to TRBD1 (6 bases). The CDR3 totals 15 residues. V was pared by 7 bases and J by 4 bases, with 18 bases between. CDR1 is SGHRS and CDR2 is YFSETQ in the germline V gene. The CDR3 is CASSVATGQNQPQHF. The CDR3 nucleotides are TGCGCCAGCTCCGTAGCTACAGGGCAGAATCAGCCCCAGCATTTT.

V and J are TRBV19 and TRBJ1-2; D call uncertain. The V and J ends lost 3 bases and 0 bases respectively, with 17 bases between them. Germline assignment: CDR1 LNHDA and CDR2 SQIVND (reference sequence). The CDR3 runs to 17 residues. The CDR3 DNA sequence: TGTGCCAGTAGTATGGTACGCCTCGGGCCGGCTAACTATGGCTACACCTTC. Translating gives CASSMVRLGPANYGYTF. Using reference TRBV19 and TRBJ1-2 for the parts outside the CDR3, the full variable domain is DGGITQSPKYLFRKEGQNVTLSCEQNLNHDAMYWYRQDPGQGLRLIYYSQIVNDFQKGDIAEGYSVSREKKESFPLTVTSAQKNPTAFYLCASSMVRLGPANYGYTFGSGTRLTVV.

This rearrangement joins TRBV28 to TRBJ1-5; tentatively, D is TRBD1 (5 bases). V was pared by 6 bases and J by 1 base, with 13 bases between. Germline lookup yields CDR1 MDHEN and CDR2 SYDVKM. This CDR3 contains 15 residues. CDR3 DNA sequence: TGTGCCAGCAGGGGACCGGCCCTAAGCAATCAGCCCCAGCATTTT. This sequence encodes CASRGPALSNQPQHF.